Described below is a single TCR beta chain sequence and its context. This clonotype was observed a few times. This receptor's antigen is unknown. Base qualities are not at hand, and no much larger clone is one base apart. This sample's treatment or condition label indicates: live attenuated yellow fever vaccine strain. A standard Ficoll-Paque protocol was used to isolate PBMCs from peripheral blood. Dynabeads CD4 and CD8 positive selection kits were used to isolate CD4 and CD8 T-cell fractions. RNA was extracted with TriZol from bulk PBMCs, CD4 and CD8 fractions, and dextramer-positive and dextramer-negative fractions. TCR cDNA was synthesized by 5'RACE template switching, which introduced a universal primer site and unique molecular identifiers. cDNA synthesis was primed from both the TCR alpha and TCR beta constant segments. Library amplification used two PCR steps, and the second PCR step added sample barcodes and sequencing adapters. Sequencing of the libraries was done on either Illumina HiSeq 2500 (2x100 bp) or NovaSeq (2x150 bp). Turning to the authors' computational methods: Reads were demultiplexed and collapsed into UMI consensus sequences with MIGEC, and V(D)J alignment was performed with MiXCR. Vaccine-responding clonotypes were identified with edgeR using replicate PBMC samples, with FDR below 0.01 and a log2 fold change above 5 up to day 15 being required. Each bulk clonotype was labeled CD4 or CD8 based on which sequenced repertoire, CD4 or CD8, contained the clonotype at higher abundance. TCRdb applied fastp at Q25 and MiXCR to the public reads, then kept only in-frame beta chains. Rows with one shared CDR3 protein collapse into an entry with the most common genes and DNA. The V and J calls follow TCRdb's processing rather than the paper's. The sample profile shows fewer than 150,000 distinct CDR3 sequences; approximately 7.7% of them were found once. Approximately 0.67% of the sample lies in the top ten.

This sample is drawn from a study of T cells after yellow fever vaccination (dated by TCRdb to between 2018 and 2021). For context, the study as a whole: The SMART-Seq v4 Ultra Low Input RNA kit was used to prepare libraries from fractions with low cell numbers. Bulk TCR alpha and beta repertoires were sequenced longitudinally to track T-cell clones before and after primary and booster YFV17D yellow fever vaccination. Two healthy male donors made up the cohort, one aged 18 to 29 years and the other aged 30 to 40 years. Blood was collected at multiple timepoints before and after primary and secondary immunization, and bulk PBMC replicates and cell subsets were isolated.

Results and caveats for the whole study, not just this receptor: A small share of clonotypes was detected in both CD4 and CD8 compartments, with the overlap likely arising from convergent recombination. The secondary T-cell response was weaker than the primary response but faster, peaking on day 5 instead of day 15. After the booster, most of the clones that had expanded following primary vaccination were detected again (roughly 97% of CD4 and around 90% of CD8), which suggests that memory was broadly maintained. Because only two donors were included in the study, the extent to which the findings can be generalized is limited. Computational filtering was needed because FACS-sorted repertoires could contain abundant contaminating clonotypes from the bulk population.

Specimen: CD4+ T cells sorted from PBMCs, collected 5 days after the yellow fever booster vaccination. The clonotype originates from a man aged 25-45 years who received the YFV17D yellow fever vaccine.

The DNA sequence is TGTGCCAGCTTATCCAAGGGGGAAGCTTTCTTT. This translates into CASLSKGEAFF. The chain joins TRBV6-5 to TRBJ1-1; the D segment could be TRBD1, given 5 matching bases. The CDR3 sequence holds 11 residues, the cysteine and phenylalanine included. CDR3 DNA only is kept here, 33 bases in frame from base 1. Reading the germline V gene gives CDR1 MNHEY and CDR2 SVGAGI. V loses 8 bases, J loses 8 bases, and the germline ends lie 12 bases apart.